A selection of T cell receptor beta chains follows, all from one sample in a study of read filtering for tumor transcriptome and immune sequencing. MiXCR, run by TCRdb on the reads, gives a single entry per CDR3 protein. The repertoire includes 100,000 to 150,000 distinct CDR3 sequences, 10% to 15% of them detected once, and approximately 11% sits in the top ten. What was sequenced was a population of CD138-negative cells sorted from bone marrow. All receptors come from a donor at least 40 years old with multiple myeloma. Both conserved end residues are part of each CDR3. A D gene is named only where the DNA matches it firmly. Part of the rows lack a size; the others show once, few, many or a class for expanded clones.

V gene,D gene,clone size,J gene,CDR3 protein,CDR3 DNA
TRBV20-1,TRBD1,many,TRBJ2-1,CSAKGTVSYNEQFF,TGCAGTGCAAAGGGGACAGTCTCCTACAATGAGCAGTTCTTC
TRBV20-1,-,few,TRBJ2-3,CSASRTESTDTQYF,TGCAGTGCTTCCCGGACAGAAAGCACAGATACGCAGTATTTT
TRBV20-1,TRBD2,many,TRBJ2-5,CSARIAGAETQYF,TGCAGTGCCCGGATAGCGGGGGCTGAGACCCAGTACTTC
TRBV11-1,TRBD1,many,TRBJ1-1,CASSSGQGAPGTEAFF,TGTGCCAGCAGCTCGGGACAGGGGGCGCCAGGAACTGAAGCTTTCTTT
TRBV4-1,TRBD2,many,TRBJ2-1,CASSLREARADEQFF,TGCGCCAGCAGCTTGCGGGAGGCCCGCGCCGATGAGCAGTTCTTC
TRBV10-3,-,many,TRBJ2-7,CAISEGPGYEQYF,TGTGCCATCAGTGAAGGTCCGGGGTACGAGCAGTACTTC
TRBV5-1,TRBD2,many,TRBJ2-1,CASSSGLADNEQFF,TGCGCCAGCAGCTCGGGACTAGCGGACAATGAGCAGTTCTTC
TRBV9,-,-,TRBJ1-3,CASRPDSTGNTIYF,TGTGCCAGCAGACCCGACAGCACTGGAAACACCATATATTTT
TRBV20-1,-,many,TRBJ1-5,CSARSSGHQPQHF,TGCAGTGCTCGGTCTTCGGGTCATCAGCCCCAGCATTTT
TRBV5-1,-,many,TRBJ1-4,CASSLGQGPANEKLFF,TGCGCCAGCAGCTTGGGCCAGGGGCCGGCTAATGAAAAACTGTTTTTT
TRBV18,-,many,TRBJ2-2,CASSPPSLANTGELFF,TGTGCCAGCTCACCACCGTCGCTAGCGAACACCGGGGAGCTGTTTTTT
TRBV7-2,-,many,TRBJ1-1,CASSLAGPNTEAFF,TGTGCCAGCAGCTTAGCAGGTCCAAACACTGAAGCTTTCTTT
TRBV6-1,-,many,TRBJ1-5,CASSPREREGQPQHF,TGTGCCAGCAGCCCCAGGGAAAGGGAAGGTCAGCCCCAGCATTTT
TRBV4-1,-,many,TRBJ2-3,CASSPLGTDTQYF,TGTGCCAGCAGCCCGTTGGGCACAGATACGCAGTATTTT
TRBV29-1,-,many,TRBJ2-5,CSVGETQYF,TGCAGCGTTGGAGAGACCCAGTACTTC
TRBV10-3,TRBD1,many,TRBJ1-5,CAISDQGEGQPQHF,TGTGCCATCAGTGATCAGGGGGAGGGTCAGCCCCAGCATTTT
TRBV7-2,TRBD1,many,TRBJ2-7,CASSRDRGSEQYF,TGTGCCAGCAGCCGGGACAGGGGTTCCGAGCAGTACTTC
TRBV29-1,-,many,TRBJ2-7,CSVEAEPYEQYF,TGCAGCGTTGAAGCGGAGCCCTACGAGCAGTACTTC
TRBV5-1,-,many,TRBJ1-5,CASSTYIDQPQHF,TGCGCCAGCAGCACCTACATCGATCAGCCCCAGCATTTT
TRBV5-1,-,-,TRBJ2-3,CASSLEDPHTDTQYF,TGCGCCAGCAGCTTGGAGGATCCCCACACAGATACGCAGTATTTT
TRBV12-3/TRBV12-4,TRBD1,many,TRBJ1-6,CASSLHRDRSSYNSPLHF,TGTGCCAGCAGCTTGCACCGGGACAGGAGCTCCTATAATTCACCCCTCCACTTT
TRBV20-1,-,few,TRBJ2-2,CSAMGAPTSVTGELFF,TGCAGTGCTATGGGGGCCCCCACTTCGGTCACCGGGGAGCTGTTTTTT
TRBV6-2/TRBV6-3,TRBD1,many,TRBJ1-1,CASGKDRVTEAFF,TGTGCCAGCGGCAAGGACAGGGTAACTGAAGCTTTCTTT
TRBV5-5,-,-,TRBJ1-1,CASSLVLNTEAFF,TGTGCCAGCAGCTTGGTCCTGAACACTGAAGCTTTCTTT
TRBV11-2,-,many,TRBJ2-7,CASSLGGGREQYF,TGTGCCAGCAGCTTAGGGGGAGGTAGGGAGCAGTACTTC
TRBV20-1,TRBD2,many,TRBJ2-5,CSARDPAGGIRETQYF,TGCAGTGCTAGAGACCCAGCGGGAGGCATCCGGGAGACCCAGTACTTC
TRBV6-6,TRBD2,-,TRBJ2-3,CASSYSYLAGGRADTQYF,TGTGCCAGCAGTTACTCATATCTAGCGGGAGGGAGGGCAGATACGCAGTATTTT
TRBV5-1,-,many,TRBJ2-3,CASSLEGSASDTQYF,TGCGCCAGCAGCTTGGAAGGGTCGGCATCAGATACGCAGTATTTT
TRBV12-3/TRBV12-4,-,many,TRBJ2-1,CASSFMQSSEQFF,TGTGCCAGCAGTTTTATGCAAAGTTCTGAGCAGTTCTTC
TRBV5-1,-,many,TRBJ2-1,CASSLARLNEQFF,TGCGCCAGCAGCTTGGCCCGTCTGAATGAGCAGTTCTTC
TRBV20-1,-,many,TRBJ1-2,CSARVIPGNYGYTF,TGCAGTGCTAGAGTTATCCCAGGGAACTATGGCTACACCTTC
TRBV7-9,-,many,TRBJ1-1,CASSSTLLGWNTEAFF,TGTGCCAGCAGCTCCACCCTTTTGGGCTGGAACACTGAAGCTTTCTTT
TRBV4-2,-,many,TRBJ1-2,CASSQDAADTNYGYTF,TGTGCCAGCAGCCAAGATGCAGCGGATACTAACTATGGCTACACCTTC
TRBV29-1,TRBD2,many,TRBJ2-3,CSGRLAGGGDTQYF,TGCAGCGGACGACTAGCGGGAGGAGGAGATACGCAGTATTTT
TRBV7-9,-,few,TRBJ1-3,CASSLVLSFSGNTIYF,TGTGCCAGCAGCTTAGTGTTGTCCTTCTCTGGAAACACCATATATTTT
TRBV18,TRBD1,-,TRBJ1-1,CASSPPRDSEAFF,TGTGCCAGCTCACCACCCCGGGACAGTGAAGCTTTCTTT
TRBV5-5,-,many,TRBJ2-1,CASSLSGTGLNEQFF,TGTGCCAGCAGCTTATCCGGGACGGGCCTTAATGAGCAGTTCTTC
TRBV20-1,TRBD2,few,TRBJ2-3,CSASVLAGGTDTQYF,TGCAGTGCTAGTGTACTAGCGGGGGGCACAGATACGCAGTATTTT
TRBV11-2,TRBD2,-,TRBJ2-3,CASSLRSGSFSDTQYF,TGTGCCAGCAGCCTTAGGAGCGGGAGTTTCTCAGATACGCAGTATTTT
TRBV7-9,TRBD1,many,TRBJ1-5,CASSRPGTGGGSNQPQHF,TGTGCCAGCAGCCGTCCCGGGACAGGGGGGGGGAGCAATCAGCCCCAGCATTTT
TRBV10-3,-,many,TRBJ1-2,CAIGPAGLANYGYTF,TGTGCCATCGGGCCTGCGGGGCTTGCTAACTATGGCTACACCTTC
TRBV29-1,TRBD1,many,TRBJ2-2,CSIGTGMNTGELFF,TGCAGCATTGGGACAGGGATGAACACCGGGGAGCTGTTTTTT
TRBV19,-,-,TRBJ2-1,CASSIDHASLGSYNEQFF,TGTGCCAGTAGTATAGATCACGCATCATTGGGCTCCTACAATGAGCAGTTCTTC
TRBV25-1,TRBD1,many,TRBJ2-2,CATCCGQANTGELFF,TGTGCCACCTGCTGCGGACAGGCTAACACCGGGGAGCTGTTTTTT
TRBV5-1,TRBD1,many,TRBJ1-4,CASSSPGQNEKLFF,TGCGCCAGCAGTTCACCGGGACAGAATGAAAAACTGTTTTTT
TRBV9,TRBD1,many,TRBJ2-1,CASSVEIGTGFANEQFF,TGTGCCAGCAGCGTAGAAATCGGGACAGGGTTTGCTAATGAGCAGTTCTTC
TRBV7-2,-,-,TRBJ1-3,CASSLPRPFLSSVTTIYF,TGTGCCAGCAGCCTGCCCCGCCCGTTTCTCAGCTCTGTAACCACCATATATTTT
TRBV29-1,TRBD2,few,TRBJ2-3,CSVDLAGDTQYF,TGCAGCGTTGATCTAGCGGGAGATACGCAGTATTTT
TRBV5-1,-,many,TRBJ1-4,CASSQRTDNEKLFF,TGCGCCAGCAGCCAACGGACAGATAATGAAAAACTGTTTTTT
TRBV19,-,many,TRBJ2-7,CASSRRDEQYF,TGTGCCAGTAGTCGGAGGGACGAGCAGTACTTC
TRBV6-1,-,many,TRBJ1-5,CASTGGGGRTLQPQHF,TGTGCCAGCACCGGAGGGGGGGGGCGAACACTTCAGCCCCAGCATTTT
TRBV20-1,-,-,TRBJ1-5,CSAGDGVQNQPQHF,TGCAGTGCTGGCGATGGAGTTCAGAACCAGCCCCAGCATTTT
TRBV11-2,TRBD2,many,TRBJ2-3,CASSTTSGPSDTQYF,TGTGCCAGCAGCACGACTAGCGGACCTTCGGATACGCAGTATTTT